The 32 T cell receptor beta chains reported below all come from one sample, sequenced in a study of OX40 agonist ivuxolimab in advanced cancers. The data were produced by immunoSEQ multiplex PCR, yet TCRdb's version contains in-frame clones alone and is incomplete. The sample has 50,000 to 75,000 clones; roughly four fifths are singletons. The sequencing used CD4+ or CD8+ T cells sorted from blood, collected in a trial of the OX40 agonist ivuxolimab. The origin of the receptors is an adult with an advanced solid tumor such as melanoma, head and neck, liver or kidney cancer.

This rearrangement joins TRBV19 to TRBJ1-2, with D tentatively TRBD1 (6 bases). Per germline, CDR1 LNHDA and CDR2 SQIVND (reference sequence). The V end was cut by 3 bases, the J end by 3 bases, with 14 bases between. CDR3 length: 15 residues. This CDR3 reads CASSMGWKGDYGYTF. The CDR3 DNA reads as TGTGCCAGTAGTATGGGGTGGAAGGGGGACTATGGCTACACCTTC.

The rearrangement links TRBV6-5 to TRBJ1-5; 9 bases agree with TRBD1. This CDR3 comprises 14 residues. Germline CDR1 is MNHEY and CDR2 is SVGAGI. J gave up 5 bases and V 5 bases, and 4 bases lay outside the gene matches. CDR3: CASSPQGADQPQHF. The CDR3 nucleotides read TGTGCCAGCAGTCCACAGGGGGCGGATCAGCCCCAGCATTTT.

V gene TRBV6-5 combines with J gene TRBJ2-5, with 10 bases identical to TRBD2. The J call is uncertain, as TRBJ2-7 better fits the DNA end. The CDR3 covers 15 residues. From germline, CDR1 is MNHEY and CDR2 SVGAGI. The chain's CDR3 is CASRYGTSDSYEQYF. The DNA for the CDR3 is TGTGCCAGCAGATACGGGACTAGCGACTCCTACGAGCAGTACTTC.

V and J are TRBV6-1 and TRBJ1-4, with 8 bases lining up with TRBD1. This CDR3 comprises 13 residues. Unmatched junction bases numbered 2, after V lost 6 bases and J lost 5 bases. Germline lookup yields CDR1 MNHNS and CDR2 SASEGT. The CDR3 sequence: CASSRGPNEKLFF. In DNA, the CDR3 is TGTGCCAGCAGCAGGGGGCCAAATGAAAAACTGTTTTTT.

The chain combines TRBV30 with TRBJ2-7, with D maybe TRBD1 (6 bases). Germline-derived CDR1 and CDR2 are GTSNPN and SVGIG (reference sequence). V was cut by 4 bases and J by 2 bases, with 18 bases left in between. This CDR3 is 15 amino acids long. The CDR3 nucleotides read TGTGCCTGGAAGAAACACGGGACATCGACCTACGAGCAGTACTTC. Translation: CAWKKHGTSTYEQYF.

V is TRBV5-1 and J is TRBJ2-7; D remains ambiguous. Between the trimmed V and J ends, which lost 5 bases and 2 bases, there was a span of 11 bases. The CDR3 covers 13 residues. In germline, CDR1 is SGHRS, CDR2 YFSETQ. CDR3 protein: CASSNTNTYEQYF. In DNA, the CDR3 is TGCGCCAGCAGTAACACCAACACCTACGAGCAGTACTTC.

Here the CDR3 reads CAERLENTEAFF. In DNA, the CDR3 is TGTGCGGAGCGCTTGGAGAACACTGAAGCTTTCTTT. This chain links TRBV2 with TRBJ1-1; D gene unclear. The germline gives CDR1 SNHLY, CDR2 FYNNEI. This CDR3 region has 12 residues.

The chain recombines TRBV7-3 with TRBJ2-1, with 8 bases that match TRBD1. The V gene end was trimmed by 8 bases and the J gene end by 8 bases; junction bases not matched to a gene: 8. The CDR3 is 13 residues long. CDR1 is SGHTA, CDR2 FQGTGA, per germline. CDR3 sequence: CASGQGSEYEQFF. DNA of the CDR3: TGTGCCAGCGGACAGGGATCGGAGTATGAGCAGTTCTTC.

This clone was observed once. The chain recombines TRBV2 with TRBJ2-1; D possibly corresponds to TRBD1 (6 bases). The V end was cut by 1 base, the J end by 7 bases, with 14 bases between. The germline CDR1 and CDR2 sequences are SNHLY and FYNNEI. This CDR3 spans 15 amino acids. This chain's CDR3 is CASSEGGTHVNEQFF. The CDR3 region has the DNA TGTGCCAGCAGTGAAGGGGGGACACACGTAAATGAGCAGTTCTTC.

The chain recombines TRBV27 with TRBJ2-5, with 14 bases fitting TRBD2. V shed 3 bases and J 5 bases; nucleotides not matched to a gene: 5. CDR1 is MNHEY and CDR2 is SMNVEV in the germline V gene (reference sequence). The CDR3 covers 16 residues. In DNA, the CDR3 is TGTGCCAGCAGTTTTGGGACTAGCGGGGGCAGGGAGACCCAGTACTTC. This sequence encodes CASSFGTSGGRETQYF.

In its sample, this clone was seen a few times. The chain employs TRBV5-1 and TRBJ1-1, with 9 bases aligning to TRBD1. The length of the CDR3 is 16 residues. CDR1 and CDR2 (germline): SGHRS, YFSETQ. The J segment lost 4 bases and the V segment lost 4 bases, leaving 11 bases of the junction unmatched. The DNA for the CDR3 is TGCGCCAGCAGCCTCCGGACAGGGGCCCACACCACTGAAGCTTTCTTT. Amino acids: CASSLRTGAHTTEAFF.

The chain uses TRBV5-5 and TRBJ1-3; 7 bases fit TRBD1. CDR1 and CDR2 (germline): SGHKS, YYEKEE (reference sequence). The CDR3 is 17 amino acids. Trimming cost V 1 base and J 3 bases; bases outside gene matches: 10. CDR3 residues: CASSLWRQGLSGNTIYF. The CDR3 region has the DNA TGTGCCAGCAGCTTGTGGCGACAGGGTTTGAGTGGAAACACCATATATTTT. The full variable domain, its missing parts supplied by reference TRBV5-5 and TRBJ1-3, is DAGVTQSPTHLIKTRGQQVTLRCSPISGHKSVSWYQQVLGQGPQFIFQYYEKEERGRGNFPDRFSARQFPNYSSELNVNALLLGDSALYLCASSLWRQGLSGNTIYFGEGSWLTVV.

The rearrangement joins TRBV19 to TRBJ2-1; D remains ambiguous. Germline CDR1 and CDR2: LNHDA and SQIVND (reference sequence). The CDR3 is 16 amino acids. Trimming left V 3 bases short and J 5 bases short, with 17 bases between. CDR3 region: CASSISRSSGNNEQFF. CDR3 sequence (DNA): TGTGCCAGTAGTATCAGTCGGTCGTCAGGCAACAATGAGCAGTTCTTC.

V gene TRBV9 combines with J gene TRBJ2-7; 9 bases map to TRBD1. The J segment lost 4 bases and the V segment lost 3 bases, leaving 2 bases of the junction unmatched. Germline V gene lookup returns CDR1 SGDLS and CDR2 YYNGEE. This CDR3 spans 13 amino acids. The CDR3 DNA follows: TGTGCCAGCAGCGAGGACAGGGGTTACGAGCAGTACTTC. It yields the protein CASSEDRGYEQYF.

This chain connects TRBV28 to TRBJ2-1; 14 positions agree with TRBD2. Germline V gives CDR1 MDHEN, CDR2 SYDVKM. With V trimmed by 7 bases and J by 0 bases, 5 bases remained unmatched. The CDR3 runs to 17 residues. As DNA, the CDR3 is TGTGCCAGCAAGGGACTAGCGGGGGTTAGCTCCTACAATGAGCAGTTCTTC. Encoded protein: CASKGLAGVSSYNEQFF.

The chain joins TRBV29-1 to TRBJ2-2; tentative D call: TRBD2 (6 bases). This CDR3 has 14 amino acids. CDR1 and CDR2 from the germline V gene are SQVTM and ANQGSEA. V was shortened by 6 bases and J by 0 bases, with 11 bases between the two germline ends. The CDR3 nucleotides read TGCAGCGTCCAGGGAGGTGCGAACACCGGGGAGCTGTTTTTT. It translates to CSVQGGANTGELFF.

This sequence joins TRBV2 and TRBJ1-2; 12 bases align to TRBD1. CDR3 length equals 17 residues. After removal of 2 bases from V and 7 bases from J, the junction contained 11 bases not matched to a gene. Germline CDR1 and CDR2: SNHLY and FYNNEI. The DNA of the CDR3 is TGTGCCAGCAGTGAACAAGGCGTGGGGACAGGGGGCGTTGGCTACACCTTC. Its translation is CASSEQGVGTGGVGYTF. The full variable domain, its missing parts supplied by reference TRBV2 and TRBJ1-2, is EPEVTQTPSHQVTQMGQEVILRCVPISNHLYFYWYRQILGQKVEFLVSFYNNEISEKSEIFDDQFSVERPDGSNFTLKIRSTKLEDSAMYFCASSEQGVGTGGVGYTFGSGTRLTVV.

The genes are TRBV7-3 and TRBJ1-2, with 7 nucleotides matching TRBD1. The CDR3 consists of 14 residues. Germline CDR1 reads SGHTA; CDR2 reads FQGTGA. V trimming: 5 bases; J trimming: 4 bases; junction bases outside the gene matches: 7. In DNA, the CDR3 is TGTGCCAGCAGCCCTCAGACAGGGTCCTATGGCTACACCTTC. Protein sequence: CASSPQTGSYGYTF.

A single count supports this clone. J is TRBJ1-4 and V is TRBV5-8, with 7 bases identical to TRBD1. CDR1 is SGHTS, CDR2 YDEGEE, per germline. J gave up 5 bases and V 2 bases, and 6 bases lay outside the gene matches. There are 15 residues in the CDR3. CDR3 bases: TGTGCCAGCAGCTTACACAGGGGCGCCAATGAAAAACTGTTTTTT. It translates to CASSLHRGANEKLFF.

The count of this clone is one. The chain has TRBV6-1 and TRBJ2-5; D is uncertain. Germline V gene sequence: CDR1 MNHNS, CDR2 SASEGT. The germline V and J ends were trimmed by 7 bases and 5 bases, with 14 bases remaining between them. The CDR3 consists of 13 residues. CDR3 DNA: TGTGCCAGCATGAGGAACCTCCAGGAGACCCAGTACTTC. This encodes CASMRNLQETQYF.

J is TRBJ2-5 and V is TRBV20-1; D gene ambiguous. The end of the DNA fits TRBJ2-7 better, so the J call may be wrong. Germline V gives CDR1 DFQATT, CDR2 SNEGSKA (reference sequence). This CDR3 has 10 amino acids. The CDR3 DNA follows: TGCAGTGCCCCAGTCTACGAGCAGTACTTC. Protein: CSAPVYEQYF.

This sequence joins TRBV11-2 and TRBJ2-7, with D unresolved. V lost 0 bases, J lost 7 bases, and 19 bases lay in between. The germline V gene has CDR1 SGHAT and CDR2 FQNNGV. CDR3 length: 16 amino acids. CDR3 nucleotides: TGTGCCAGCAGCTTAGATGTTGGGATTATGGTGAGGGAGCAGTACTTC. This codes for CASSLDVGIMVREQYF.

J is TRBJ2-5 and V is TRBV6-5, with TRBD2 as a possible D gene (7 bases). The V gene's germline CDR1 is MNHEY and CDR2 SVGAGI. Trimming cost V 6 bases and J 4 bases, with 18 bases left between them. This CDR3 has 15 residues. The DNA of the CDR3 is TGTGCCAGCAGATCCCCCACAGGGAGGGGAGAGACCCAGTACTTC. This encodes CASRSPTGRGETQYF.

This chain uses TRBV6-5 with TRBJ2-2, with a tentative D call TRBD2 (6 bases). Germline V lookup: CDR1 MNHEY, CDR2 SVGAGI. The CDR3 consists of 15 residues. With 4 bases removed from V and 6 bases from J, the gap between germline ends came to 15 bases. The CDR3 nucleotides read TGTGCCAGCAGTTCACCGGGACTTCTAGCCGGGGAGCTGTTTTTT. It translates to CASSSPGLLAGELFF.

This chain links TRBV7-2 with TRBJ1-2; maybe TRBD1 (5 bases). Looked up from germline, CDR1 is SGHTA and CDR2 is FQGNSA. This CDR3 spans 16 amino acids. Trimming left V 0 bases short and J 2 bases short, with 13 bases between. The DNA of the CDR3 is TGTGCCAGCAGCTTAGCGGGAGGGGTGGAGAACTATGGCTACACCTTC. Translated: CASSLAGGVENYGYTF.

This chain links TRBV7-9 with TRBJ2-1, with D possibly being TRBD2 (6 bases). Germline lookup yields CDR1 SEHNR and CDR2 FQNEAQ (reference sequence). The CDR3 has 15 residues. V dropped 3 bases and J dropped 7 bases, with 16 bases sitting between them. CDR3: CASSFGGLVWNEQFF. The CDR3 DNA reads TGTGCCAGCAGCTTCGGGGGTTTGGTTTGGAATGAGCAGTTCTTC. The full variable domain, completed using reference TRBV7-9 and TRBJ2-1, is DTGVSQNPRHKITKRGQNVTFRCDPISEHNRLYWYRQTLGQGPEFLTYFQNEAQLEKSRLLSDRFSAERPKGSFSTLEIQRTEQGDSAMYLCASSFGGLVWNEQFFGPGTRLTVL.

The J gene is TRBJ2-1, the V gene TRBV9; a weak D match, TRBD1 (5 bases). V was shortened by 3 bases and J by 3 bases, with 13 bases between the two germline ends. The CDR3 contains 15 residues. Germline V gene data show CDR1 as SGDLS and CDR2 as YYNGEE. The chain's CDR3 is CASSAGHPDYNEQFF. The CDR3 DNA is TGTGCCAGCAGCGCCGGACATCCAGACTACAATGAGCAGTTCTTC. Filled out from reference TRBV9 and TRBJ2-1, the complete variable domain reads DSGVTQTPKHLITATGQRVTLRCSPRSGDLSVYWYQQSLDQGLQFLIQYYNGEERAKGNILERFSAQQFPDLHSELNLSSLELGDSALYFCASSAGHPDYNEQFFGPGTRLTVL.

The chain recombines TRBV2 with TRBJ1-4; 9 bases agree with TRBD1. Losses at the gene ends were 8 bases for V and 4 bases for J; bases not matched to a gene: 5. CDR1 is SNHLY and CDR2 is FYNNEI in the germline V gene. This CDR3 spans 14 amino acids. DNA for the CDR3: TGTGCCAGCCACCCGGGACAGGGTAATGAAAAACTGTTTTTT. Translation: CASHPGQGNEKLFF.

The chain uses TRBV5-6 and TRBJ2-5, with 10 bases that match TRBD1. The germline V gene has CDR1 SGHDT and CDR2 YYEEEE. The CDR3 runs 15 residues. V lost 5 bases, J lost 4 bases, and 8 bases stayed unmatched. CDR3 protein: CASRQGQGGRETQYF. CDR3 bases: TGTGCCAGCAGACAAGGACAGGGGGGACGAGAGACCCAGTACTTC.

The genes are TRBV7-2 and TRBJ1-5, with a tentative D call TRBD1 (6 bases). Germline loops: CDR1 SGHTA, CDR2 FQGNSA. This CDR3 is built from 15 residues. Deletions cut 0 bases from V and 7 bases from J, with 13 bases between. The CDR3 DNA reads TGTGCCAGCAGCTTAGCGCCTGGGGGCTTACAGCCCCAGCATTTT. Its translation: CASSLAPGGLQPQHF.

This clone was counted a few times. The V call is TRBV18, the J call TRBJ2-6; D call uncertain. The CDR3 loop spans 12 amino acids. Germline-derived CDR1 and CDR2 are KGHSH and LQKENI. V lost 8 bases to trimming and J lost 2 bases, with 4 bases between them. CDR3 in DNA: TGTGCCAGCAGGACTGGGGCCAACGTCCTGACTTTC. Translated, it gives CASRTGANVLTF.

The chain uses TRBV6-5 and TRBJ2-7; D possibly matches TRBD1 or TRBD2 (6 bases each). V dropped 11 bases and J dropped 5 bases, with 16 bases sitting between them. Germline V CDR1 and CDR2: MNHEY, SVGAGI. This CDR3 is built from 12 residues. CDR3: CACGIGGNEQYF. DNA for the CDR3: TGTGCCTGCGGGATAGGGGGAAACGAGCAGTACTTC.